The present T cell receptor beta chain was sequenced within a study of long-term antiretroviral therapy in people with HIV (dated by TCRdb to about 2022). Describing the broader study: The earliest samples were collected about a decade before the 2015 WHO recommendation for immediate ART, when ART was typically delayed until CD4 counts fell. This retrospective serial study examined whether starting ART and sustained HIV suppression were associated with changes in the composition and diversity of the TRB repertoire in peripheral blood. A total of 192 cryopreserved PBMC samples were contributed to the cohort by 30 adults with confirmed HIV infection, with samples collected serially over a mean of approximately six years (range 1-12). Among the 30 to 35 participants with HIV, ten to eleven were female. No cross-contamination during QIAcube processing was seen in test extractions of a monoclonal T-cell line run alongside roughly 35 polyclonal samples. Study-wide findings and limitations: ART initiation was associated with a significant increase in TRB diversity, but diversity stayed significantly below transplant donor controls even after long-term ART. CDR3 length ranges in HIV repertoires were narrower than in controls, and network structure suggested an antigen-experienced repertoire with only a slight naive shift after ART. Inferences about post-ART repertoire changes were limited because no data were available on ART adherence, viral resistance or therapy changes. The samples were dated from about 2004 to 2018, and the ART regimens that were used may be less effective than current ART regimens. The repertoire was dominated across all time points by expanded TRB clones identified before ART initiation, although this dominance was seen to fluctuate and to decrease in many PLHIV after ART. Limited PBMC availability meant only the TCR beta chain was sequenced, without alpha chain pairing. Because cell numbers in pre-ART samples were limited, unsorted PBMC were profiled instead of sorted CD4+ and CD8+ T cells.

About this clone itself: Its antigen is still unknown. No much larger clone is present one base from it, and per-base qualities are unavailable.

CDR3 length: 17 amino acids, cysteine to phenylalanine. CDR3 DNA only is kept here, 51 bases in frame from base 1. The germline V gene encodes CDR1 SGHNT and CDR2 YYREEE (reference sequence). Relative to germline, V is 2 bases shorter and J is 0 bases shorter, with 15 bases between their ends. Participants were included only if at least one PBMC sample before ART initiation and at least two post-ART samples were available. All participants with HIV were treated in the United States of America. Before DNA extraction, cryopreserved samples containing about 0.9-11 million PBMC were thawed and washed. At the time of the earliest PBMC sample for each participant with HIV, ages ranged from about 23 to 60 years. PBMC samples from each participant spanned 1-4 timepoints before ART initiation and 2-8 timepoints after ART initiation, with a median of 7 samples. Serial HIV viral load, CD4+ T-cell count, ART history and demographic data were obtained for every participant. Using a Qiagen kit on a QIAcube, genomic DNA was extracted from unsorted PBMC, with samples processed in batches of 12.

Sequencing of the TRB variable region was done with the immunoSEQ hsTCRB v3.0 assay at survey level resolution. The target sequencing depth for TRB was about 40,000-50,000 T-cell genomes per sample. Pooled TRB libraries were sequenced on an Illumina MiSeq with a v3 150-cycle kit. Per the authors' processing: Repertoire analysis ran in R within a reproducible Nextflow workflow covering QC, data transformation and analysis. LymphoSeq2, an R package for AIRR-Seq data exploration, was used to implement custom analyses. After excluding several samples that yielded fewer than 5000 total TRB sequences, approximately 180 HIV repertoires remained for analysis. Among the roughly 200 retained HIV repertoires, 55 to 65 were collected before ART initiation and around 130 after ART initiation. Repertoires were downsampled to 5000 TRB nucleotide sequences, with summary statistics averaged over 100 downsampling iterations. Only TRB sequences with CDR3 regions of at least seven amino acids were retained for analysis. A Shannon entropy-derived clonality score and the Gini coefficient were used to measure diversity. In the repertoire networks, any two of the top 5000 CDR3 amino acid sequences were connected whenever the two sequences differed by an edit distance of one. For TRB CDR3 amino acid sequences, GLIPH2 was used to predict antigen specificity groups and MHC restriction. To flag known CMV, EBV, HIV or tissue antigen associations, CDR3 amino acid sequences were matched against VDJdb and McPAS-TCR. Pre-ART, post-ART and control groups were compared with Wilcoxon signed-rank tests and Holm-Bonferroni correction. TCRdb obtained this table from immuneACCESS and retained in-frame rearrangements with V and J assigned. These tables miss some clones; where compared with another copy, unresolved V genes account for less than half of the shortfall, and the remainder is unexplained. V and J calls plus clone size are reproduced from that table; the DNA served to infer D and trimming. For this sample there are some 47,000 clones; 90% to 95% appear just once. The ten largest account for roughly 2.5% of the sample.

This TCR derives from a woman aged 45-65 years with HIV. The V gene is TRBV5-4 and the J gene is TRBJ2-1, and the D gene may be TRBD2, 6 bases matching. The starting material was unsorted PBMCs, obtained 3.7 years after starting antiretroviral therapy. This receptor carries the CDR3 CASSFINRDFSYNEQFF. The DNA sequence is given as TGTGCCAGCAGCTTTATTAATAGGGACTTCTCCTACAATGAGCAGTTCTTC.